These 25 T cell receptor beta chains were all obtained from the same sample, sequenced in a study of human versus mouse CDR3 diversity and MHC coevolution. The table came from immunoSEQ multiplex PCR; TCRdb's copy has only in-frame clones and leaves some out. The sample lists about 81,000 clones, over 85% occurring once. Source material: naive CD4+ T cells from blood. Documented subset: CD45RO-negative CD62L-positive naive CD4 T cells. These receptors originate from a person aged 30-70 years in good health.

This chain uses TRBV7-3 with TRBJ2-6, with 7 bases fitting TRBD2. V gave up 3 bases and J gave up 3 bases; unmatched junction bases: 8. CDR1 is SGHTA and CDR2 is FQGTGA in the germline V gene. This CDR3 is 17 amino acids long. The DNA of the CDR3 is TGTGCCAGCAGCTTGTCCCGGGACTACAGTGGGGCCAACGTCCTGACTTTC. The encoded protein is CASSLSRDYSGANVLTF.

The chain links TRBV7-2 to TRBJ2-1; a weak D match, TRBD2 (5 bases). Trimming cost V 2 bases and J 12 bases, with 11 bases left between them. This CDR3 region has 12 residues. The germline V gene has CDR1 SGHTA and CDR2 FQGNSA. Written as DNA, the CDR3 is TGTGCCAGCAGCTTAAATAATGCGGGGCAGTTCTTC. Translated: CASSLNNAGQFF.

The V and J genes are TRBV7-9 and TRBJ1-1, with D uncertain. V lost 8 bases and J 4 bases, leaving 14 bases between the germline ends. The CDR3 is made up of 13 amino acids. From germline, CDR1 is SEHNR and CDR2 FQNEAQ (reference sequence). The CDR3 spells CASRLLESTEAFF. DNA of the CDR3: TGTGCCAGCCGCCTACTGGAGAGCACTGAAGCTTTCTTT. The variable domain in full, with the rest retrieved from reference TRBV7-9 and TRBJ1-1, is DTGVSQNPRHKITKRGQNVTFRCDPISEHNRLYWYRQTLGQGPEFLTYFQNEAQLEKSRLLSDRFSAERPKGSFSTLEIQRTEQGDSAMYLCASRLLESTEAFFGQGTRLTVV.

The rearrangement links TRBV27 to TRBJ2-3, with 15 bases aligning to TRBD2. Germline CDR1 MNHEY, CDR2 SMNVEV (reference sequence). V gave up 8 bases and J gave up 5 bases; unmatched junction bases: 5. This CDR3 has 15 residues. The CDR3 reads CASRTSGREKDTQYF. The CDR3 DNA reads TGTGCCAGCCGGACTAGCGGGAGGGAAAAAGATACGCAGTATTTT.

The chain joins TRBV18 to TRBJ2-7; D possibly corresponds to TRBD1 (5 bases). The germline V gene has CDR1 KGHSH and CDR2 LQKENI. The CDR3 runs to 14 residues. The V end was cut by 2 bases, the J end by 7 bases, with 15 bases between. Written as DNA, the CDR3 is TGTGCCAGCTCACCAAACCAGGGCTTGGGGGAGCAGTACTTC. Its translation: CASSPNQGLGEQYF.

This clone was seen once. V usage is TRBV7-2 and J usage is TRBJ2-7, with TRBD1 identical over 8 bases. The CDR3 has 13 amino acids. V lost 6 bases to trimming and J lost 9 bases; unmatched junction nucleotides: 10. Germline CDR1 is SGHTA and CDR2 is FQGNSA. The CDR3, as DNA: TGTGCCAGCAGTTTGTTACAGGGGGATCGGCAGTACTTC. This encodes CASSLLQGDRQYF.

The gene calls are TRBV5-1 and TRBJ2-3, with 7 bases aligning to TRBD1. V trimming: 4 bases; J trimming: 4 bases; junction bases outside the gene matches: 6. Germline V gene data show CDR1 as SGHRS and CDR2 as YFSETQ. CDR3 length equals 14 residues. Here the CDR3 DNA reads TGCGCCAGCAGCCGAACAGGGGACCCAGATACGCAGTATTTT. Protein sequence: CASSRTGDPDTQYF.

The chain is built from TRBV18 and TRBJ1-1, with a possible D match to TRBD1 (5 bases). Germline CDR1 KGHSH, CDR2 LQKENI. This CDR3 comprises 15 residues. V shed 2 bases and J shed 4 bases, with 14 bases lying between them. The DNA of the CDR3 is TGTGCCAGCTCACCAGAGTGGGTTAGGGGCACTGAAGCTTTCTTT. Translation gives CASSPEWVRGTEAFF. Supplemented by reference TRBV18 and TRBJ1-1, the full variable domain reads NAGVMQNPRHLVRRRGQEARLRCSPMKGHSHVYWYRQLPEEGLKFMVYLQKENIIDESGMPKERFSAEFPKEGPSILRIQQVVRGDSAAYFCASSPEWVRGTEAFFGQGTRLTVV.

The CDR3 here is CASSPQGMGEKLFF. In DNA, the CDR3 is TGCGCCAGCAGCCCGCAGGGGATGGGTGAAAAACTGTTTTTT. This rearrangement joins TRBV5-1 to TRBJ1-4; a possible D gene is TRBD1 (6 bases). The CDR3 has 14 residues. V was cut by 4 bases and J by 7 bases, with 14 bases left in between. Per the germline V gene, CDR1 is SGHRS and CDR2 is YFSETQ.

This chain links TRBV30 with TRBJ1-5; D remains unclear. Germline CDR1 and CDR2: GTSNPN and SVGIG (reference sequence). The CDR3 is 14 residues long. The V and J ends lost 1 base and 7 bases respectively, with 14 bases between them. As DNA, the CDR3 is TGTGCCTGGAGTGGCAGCGAGCTCGGACAGCCCCAGCATTTT. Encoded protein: CAWSGSELGQPQHF.

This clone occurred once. CDR3 DNA sequence: TGCAGCGTTATTCCGGGACAGGGGTCCCAAGAGACCCAGTACTTC. This codes for CSVIPGQGSQETQYF. This chain connects TRBV29-1 to TRBJ2-5; 10 nucleotides line up with TRBD1. Trimming cost V 5 bases and J 1 base; bases outside gene matches: 7. The germline gives CDR1 SQVTM, CDR2 ANQGSEA. This CDR3 is built from 15 residues.

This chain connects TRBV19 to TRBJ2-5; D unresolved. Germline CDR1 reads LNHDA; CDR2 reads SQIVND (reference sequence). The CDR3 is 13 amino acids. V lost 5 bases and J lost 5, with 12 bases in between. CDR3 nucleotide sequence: TGTGCCAGTAGTCCCGTACTTAAGGAGACCCAGTACTTC. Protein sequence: CASSPVLKETQYF.

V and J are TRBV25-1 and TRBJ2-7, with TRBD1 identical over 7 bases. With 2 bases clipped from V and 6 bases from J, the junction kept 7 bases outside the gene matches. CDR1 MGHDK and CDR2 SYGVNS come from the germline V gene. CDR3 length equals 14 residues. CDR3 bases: TGTGCCAGCAGTGAACATACAGGGGTGGGCGAGCAGTACTTC. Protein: CASSEHTGVGEQYF.

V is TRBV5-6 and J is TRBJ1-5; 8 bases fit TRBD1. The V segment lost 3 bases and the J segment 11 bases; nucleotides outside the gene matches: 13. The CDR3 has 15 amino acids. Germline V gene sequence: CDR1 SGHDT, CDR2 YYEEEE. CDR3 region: CASSSSDREVMTQHF. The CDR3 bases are TGTGCCAGCAGCTCCTCGGACAGGGAGGTTATGACCCAGCATTTT.

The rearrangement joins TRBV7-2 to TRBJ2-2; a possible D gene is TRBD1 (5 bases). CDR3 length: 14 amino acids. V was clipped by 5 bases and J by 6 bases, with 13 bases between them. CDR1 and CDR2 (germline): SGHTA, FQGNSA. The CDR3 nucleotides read TGTGCCAGCAGCGTCTTCCAAGGGGCCGGGGAGCTGTTTTTT. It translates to CASSVFQGAGELFF.

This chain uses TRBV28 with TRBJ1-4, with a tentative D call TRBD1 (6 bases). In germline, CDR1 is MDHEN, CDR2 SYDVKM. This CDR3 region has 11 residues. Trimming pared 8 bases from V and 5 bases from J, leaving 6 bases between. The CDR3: CASQGNEKLFF. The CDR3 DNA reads TGTGCCAGCCAGGGGAATGAAAAACTGTTTTTT.

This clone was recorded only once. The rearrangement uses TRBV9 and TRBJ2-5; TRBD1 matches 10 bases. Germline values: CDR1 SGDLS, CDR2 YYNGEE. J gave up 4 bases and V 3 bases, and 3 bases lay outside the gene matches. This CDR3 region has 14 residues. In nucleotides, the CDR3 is TGTGCCAGCAGCGCCTGGACAGGGGGAGAGACCCAGTACTTC. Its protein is CASSAWTGGETQYF.

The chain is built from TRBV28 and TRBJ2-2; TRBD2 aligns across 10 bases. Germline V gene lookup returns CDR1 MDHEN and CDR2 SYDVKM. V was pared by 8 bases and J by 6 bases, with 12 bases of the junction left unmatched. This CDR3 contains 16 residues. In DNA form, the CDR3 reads TGTGCCAGCCCCCCTAGCGGGAGTTTCGACGCCGGGGAGCTGTTTTTT. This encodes CASPPSGSFDAGELFF.

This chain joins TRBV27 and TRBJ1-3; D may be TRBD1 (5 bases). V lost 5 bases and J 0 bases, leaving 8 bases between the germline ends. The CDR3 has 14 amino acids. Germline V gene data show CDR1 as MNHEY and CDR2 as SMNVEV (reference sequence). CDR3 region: CASSRGSSGNTIYF. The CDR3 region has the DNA TGTGCCAGCAGTAGGGGTAGCTCTGGAAACACCATATATTTT.

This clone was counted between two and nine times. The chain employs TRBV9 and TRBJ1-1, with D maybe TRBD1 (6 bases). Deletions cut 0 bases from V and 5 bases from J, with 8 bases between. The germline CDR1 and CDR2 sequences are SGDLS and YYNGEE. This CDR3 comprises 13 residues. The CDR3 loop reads CASSVDGQTEAFF. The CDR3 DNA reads TGTGCCAGCAGCGTAGACGGACAGACTGAAGCTTTCTTT.

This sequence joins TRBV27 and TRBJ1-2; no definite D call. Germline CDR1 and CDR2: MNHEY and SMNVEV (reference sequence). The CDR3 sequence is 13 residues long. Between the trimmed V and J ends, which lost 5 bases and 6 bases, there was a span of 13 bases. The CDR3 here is CASSPRVLNGYTF. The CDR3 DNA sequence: TGTGCCAGCAGTCCCCGGGTCCTCAATGGCTACACCTTC.

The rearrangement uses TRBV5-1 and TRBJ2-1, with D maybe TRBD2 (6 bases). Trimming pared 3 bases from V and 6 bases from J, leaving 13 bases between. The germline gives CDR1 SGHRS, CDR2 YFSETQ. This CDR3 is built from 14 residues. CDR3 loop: CASSSGRGINEQFF. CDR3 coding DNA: TGCGCCAGCAGCTCCGGCCGGGGGATCAATGAGCAGTTCTTC.

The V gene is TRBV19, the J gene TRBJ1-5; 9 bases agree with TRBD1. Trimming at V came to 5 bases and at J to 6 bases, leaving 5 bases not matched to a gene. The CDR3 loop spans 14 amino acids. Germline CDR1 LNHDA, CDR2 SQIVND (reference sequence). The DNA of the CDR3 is TGTGCCAGTAGTTTGGACAGGGGCGGTCAGCCCCAGCATTTT. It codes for CASSLDRGGQPQHF.

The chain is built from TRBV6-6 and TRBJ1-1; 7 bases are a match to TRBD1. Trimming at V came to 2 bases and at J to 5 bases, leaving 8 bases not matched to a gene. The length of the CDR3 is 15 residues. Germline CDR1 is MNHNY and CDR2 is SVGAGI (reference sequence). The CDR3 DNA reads TGTGCCAGCAGTTACGAGGAGGGCAGGGGGACTGAAGCTTTCTTT. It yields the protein CASSYEEGRGTEAFF.

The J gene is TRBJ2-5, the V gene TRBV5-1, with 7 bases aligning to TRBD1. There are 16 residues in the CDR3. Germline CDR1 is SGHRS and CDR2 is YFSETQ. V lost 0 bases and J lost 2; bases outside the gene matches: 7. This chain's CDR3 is CASSLVGGALQETQYF. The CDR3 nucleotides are TGCGCCAGCAGCTTGGTAGGGGGCGCCCTACAAGAGACCCAGTACTTC.